The 32 T cell receptor beta chains listed next were all sequenced from one sample in a study of T cell repertoires in cytomegalovirus infection. MiXCR, run by TCRdb on the reads, gives a single entry per CDR3 protein. The table shows about 490,000 distinct CDR3 sequences, with about 25% occurring only once. The sequencing sample was made of PBMCs. The source of these receptors is a human donor in good health (CMV status not recorded). Some clones in this sample may be carry-over from other donors' samples.

The chain carries TRBV5-4 and TRBJ2-1, with 10 bases lining up with TRBD2. Per the germline V gene, CDR1 is SGHNT and CDR2 is YYREEE (reference sequence). Germline trimming cut 2 bases from V and 8 bases from J; bases unmatched to any gene: 4. This CDR3 contains 14 residues. CDR3 nucleotide sequence: TGTGCCAGCAGCTTACTAGCGGGGTATGATGAGCAGTTCTTC. This sequence encodes CASSLLAGYDEQFF.

In this sample, this clonotype turned up many times. The V gene is TRBV7-2, the J gene TRBJ1-3; D remains ambiguous. Looked up from germline, CDR1 is SGHTA and CDR2 is FQGNSA. There are 11 residues in the CDR3. The V and J ends lost 4 bases and 12 bases respectively, with 10 bases between them. The CDR3 spells CASSSLGNIYF. The DNA of the CDR3 is TGTGCCAGCAGCTCACTGGGAAACATATATTTT.

In this sample, this clonotype turned up a few times. This chain joins TRBV12-3 or TRBV12-4 and TRBJ1-1; the D is unclear. V was clipped by 5 bases and J by 0 bases, with 13 bases between them. The CDR3 is made up of 15 amino acids. CDR3 nucleotide sequence: TGTGCCAGCAGTCCACCTTACTACATGAACACTGAAGCTTTCTTT. Protein product: CASSPPYYMNTEAFF.

This chain links TRBV19 with TRBJ2-7; D remains unclear. Germline V CDR1 and CDR2: LNHDA, SQIVND (reference sequence). The CDR3 loop spans 15 amino acids. The V end was cut by 2 bases, the J end by 0 bases, with 11 bases between. The CDR3 bases are TGTGCCAGTAGTATACAAAGCACCCCCTCCTACGAGCAGTACTTC. It encodes CASSIQSTPSYEQYF.

The chain carries TRBV28 and TRBJ2-7; perhaps TRBD2 as D (6 bases). This CDR3 is built from 16 residues. V lost 2 bases to trimming and J lost 2 bases, with 16 bases between them. The germline gives CDR1 MDHEN, CDR2 SYDVKM. CDR3 nucleotide sequence: TGTGCCAGCAGTTTAGACCAGGCTGGAGGGCCCTACGAGCAGTACTTC. Amino acids: CASSLDQAGGPYEQYF.

The CDR3 loop is CASSQEAGGSYEQYF. The CDR3 DNA reads TGCGCCAGCAGCCAAGAAGCGGGAGGGTCCTACGAGCAGTACTTC. The gene calls are TRBV4-3 and TRBJ2-7; 10 bases agree with TRBD2. This CDR3 spans 15 amino acids. Germline V gene data show CDR1 as LGHNA and CDR2 as YSLEER. Trimming removed 0 bases from V and 1 base from J; junction bases left unmatched: 0.

This clonotype was picked up many times. This chain joins TRBV7-2 and TRBJ2-5; 7 nucleotides line up with TRBD1. The J segment lost 5 bases and the V segment lost 1 base, leaving 10 bases of the junction unmatched. The germline gives CDR1 SGHTA, CDR2 FQGNSA. The CDR3 runs to 16 residues. CDR3 protein: CASSLVGDSWGETQYF. Here the CDR3 DNA reads TGTGCCAGCAGCTTAGTTGGGGACAGCTGGGGGGAGACCCAGTACTTC.

This clonotype was observed a few times. The V and J genes are TRBV5-6 and TRBJ1-1, with no clear D. This CDR3 region has 15 residues. The V gene lost 0 bases and the J gene lost 5 bases, with 14 bases spanning the gap. Germline V gene lookup returns CDR1 SGHDT and CDR2 YYEEEE. CDR3 nucleotides: TGTGCCAGCAGCTTGGACGGCAGTAGAAGAACTGAAGCTTTCTTT. It codes for CASSLDGSRRTEAFF.

The J gene is TRBJ2-3, the V gene TRBV11-2; 7 nucleotides agree with TRBD2. J gave up 5 bases and V 6 bases, and 5 bases lay outside the gene matches. This CDR3 comprises 13 residues. The germline gives CDR1 SGHAT, CDR2 FQNNGV. CDR3 nucleotide sequence: TGTGCCAGCAGTCACGCGGGAGTAGATACGCAGTATTTT. Amino acids: CASSHAGVDTQYF.

This clonotype was recorded a few times. J is TRBJ1-2 and V is TRBV6-2 or TRBV6-3; D is unresolved. Trimming took 4 bases from V and 10 from J, leaving 22 bases between them. The CDR3 extends over 15 amino acids. Germline lookup yields CDR1 MNHEY and CDR2 SVGEGT. The CDR3 sequence: CASSSSYYARDYYTF. For the CDR3, the DNA is TGTGCCAGCAGTTCTTCTTATTACGCGAGGGATTACTACACCTTC.

This clonotype was picked up a small number of times. The genes are TRBV28 and TRBJ2-7; 7 bases align to TRBD1. The J segment lost 6 bases and the V segment lost 5 bases, leaving 4 bases of the junction unmatched. CDR3 length: 12 amino acids. CDR1 and CDR2 from the germline V gene are MDHEN and SYDVKM. The CDR3 sequence is CASSDRVSEQYF. CDR3 DNA sequence: TGTGCCAGCAGTGACAGGGTTTCCGAGCAGTACTTC. The full variable domain, with the rest looked up from reference TRBV28 and TRBJ2-7, is DVKVTQSSRYLVKRTGEKVFLECVQDMDHENMFWYRQDPGLGLRLIYFSYDVKMKEKGDIPEGYSVSREKKERFSLILESASTNQTSMYLCASSDRVSEQYFGPGTRLTVT.

In its sample, this clonotype was seen a few times. The chain joins TRBV12-3 or TRBV12-4 to TRBJ2-1; 12 nucleotides agree with TRBD2. V dropped 6 bases and J dropped 10; count of bases not matched to a gene: 7. CDR3 size: 14 residues. CDR3 in amino acids: CASRPTSGSDEQFF. CDR3 nucleotide sequence: TGTGCCAGCAGGCCGACTAGCGGGAGTGACGAGCAGTTCTTC.

The rearrangement links TRBV12-3 or TRBV12-4 to TRBJ2-5, with D possibly being TRBD1 (5 bases). V lost 6 bases and J 2 bases, leaving 13 bases between the germline ends. This CDR3 has 14 amino acids. CDR3 DNA: TGTGCCAGCAGCCCTACAGGCATACAAGAGACCCAGTACTTC. Residues: CASSPTGIQETQYF.

With regard to this clonotype: A much larger clonotype is one base distant, so this may be a read error. The J gene is TRBJ1-1, the V gene TRBV12-3 or TRBV12-4; 7 positions match TRBD1. V lost 3 bases, J lost 6 bases, and 4 bases stayed unmatched. The CDR3 extends over 13 amino acids. The CDR3, as DNA: TGTGCCAGCAGTTTGTTAGGGGGCGCTGAAGCTTTCTTT. It codes for CASSLLGGAEAFF.

This clonotype was detected ten times or more. The rearrangement uses TRBV10-3 and TRBJ2-3; D not resolved. The CDR3 has 13 amino acids. V was cut by 6 bases and J by 0 bases, with 7 bases left in between. Germline V gene data show CDR1 as ENHRY and CDR2 as SYGVKD. As DNA, the CDR3 is TGTGCCATCAGACCTCCTAGCACAGATACGCAGTATTTT. Translation: CAIRPPSTDTQYF.

The CDR3 nucleotides are TGCAGTGCTAGCGCGACAGGGTACGAGCAGTACTTC. Its protein product is CSASATGYEQYF. The J gene is TRBJ2-7, the V gene TRBV20-1, with 7 bases that match TRBD1. The CDR3 contains 12 residues. The V gene's germline CDR1 is DFQATT and CDR2 SNEGSKA (reference sequence). Germline trimming cut 3 bases from V and 4 bases from J; bases unmatched to any gene: 3.

This clonotype was seen at least ten times. This chain connects TRBV7-9 to TRBJ2-7; D gene unclear. CDR3 length equals 12 residues. Germline V gene sequence: CDR1 SEHNR, CDR2 FQNEAQ (reference sequence). V was shortened by 5 bases and J by 4 bases, with 9 bases between the two germline ends. The CDR3 is CASSRVEYEQYF. CDR3 nucleotides: TGTGCCAGCAGCCGCGTCGAGTACGAGCAGTACTTC.

This clonotype was found a few times. As DNA, the CDR3 is TGTGCCATCAGTGTAGGACTAGCGGGAGGACGGGAGACCCAGTACTTC. Translating it yields CAISVGLAGGRETQYF. The chain has TRBV10-3 and TRBJ2-5; 14 bases align to TRBD2. Germline CDR1 is ENHRY and CDR2 is SYGVKD. This CDR3 comprises 16 residues. Trimming cost V 4 bases and J 5 bases; bases outside gene matches: 6.

Only one count was recorded for this clonotype. The rearrangement links TRBV27 to TRBJ1-4, with 9 nucleotides matching TRBD1. The germline CDR1 and CDR2 sequences are MNHEY and SMNVEV (reference sequence). CDR3 size: 16 residues. V lost 1 base, J lost 4 bases, and 4 bases stayed unmatched. The CDR3 DNA is TGTGCCAGCAGTTTATATACAGGGGGCGATAATGAAAAACTGTTTTTT. The encoded protein is CASSLYTGGDNEKLFF.

The genes are TRBV24-1 and TRBJ2-5, with D possibly TRBD2 on 7 matching bases. The germline V gene encodes CDR1 KGHDR and CDR2 SFDVKD. The CDR3 is made up of 17 amino acids. V lost 3 bases and J 4 bases, leaving 20 bases between the germline ends. The CDR3 DNA sequence: TGTGCCACCAGTGATGAGACGGGGGGCCCAAAAGGAGAGACCCAGTACTTC. Its protein is CATSDETGGPKGETQYF.

Here the CDR3 DNA reads TGTGCCAGCAGTTACGGACCCCTTGACCAAGAGACCCAGTACTTC. Translated, it gives CASSYGPLDQETQYF. V gene TRBV6-5 combines with J gene TRBJ2-5; D remains unclear. This CDR3 region has 15 residues. V was shortened by 2 bases and J by 0 bases, with 10 bases between the two germline ends. Per the germline V gene, CDR1 is MNHEY and CDR2 is SVGAGI.

J is TRBJ2-7 and V is TRBV12-5; 10 bases align to TRBD2. In germline, CDR1 is LGHNT, CDR2 FRNRAP. CDR3 length: 15 amino acids. With V trimmed by 1 base and J by 5 bases, 5 bases remained unmatched. CDR3 protein: CASGLGSSGRHEQYF. In nucleotides, the CDR3 is TGTGCTAGTGGTTTGGGATCTAGCGGGAGACACGAGCAGTACTTC.

The CDR3 sequence: CASRKQGFNTEAFF. The CDR3 coding sequence is TGTGCCAGCAGGAAGCAGGGTTTTAACACTGAAGCTTTCTTT. This rearrangement joins TRBV5-6 to TRBJ1-1; possible D gene TRBD1, 5 bases. The V end was cut by 5 bases, the J end by 2 bases, with 13 bases between. There are 14 residues in the CDR3. CDR1 is SGHDT, CDR2 YYEEEE, per germline.

This clonotype was observed a handful of times. The chain combines TRBV15 with TRBJ2-1, with TRBD2 identical over 12 bases. CDR3 length: 20 amino acids. Per germline, CDR1 LNHNV and CDR2 YYDKDF (reference sequence). V was pared by 0 bases and J by 1 base, with 10 bases of the junction left unmatched. The CDR3 coding sequence is TGTGCCACCAGCAGAGATCGTCTAGCGGGAGGGCCTGGGTCCTACAATGAGCAGTTCTTC. This encodes CATSRDRLAGGPGSYNEQFF.

This clonotype was counted only a few times. This may come from a read error, since a much larger clone is one base off. The CDR3 loop is CASSRGQSYEQYF. CDR3 DNA sequence: TGTGCCAGCAGCCGCGGACAGTCCTACGAGCAGTACTTC. The V call is TRBV6-2 or TRBV6-3, the J call TRBJ2-7; weak D call: TRBD1 (6 bases). The CDR3 totals 13 residues. Germline V lookup: CDR1 MNHEY, CDR2 SVGEGT. V gave up 6 bases and J gave up 1 base, with 10 bases separating them.

The rearrangement uses TRBV12-3 or TRBV12-4 and TRBJ2-3, with 8 bases lining up with TRBD2. V shed 5 bases and J 2 bases; nucleotides not matched to a gene: 6. This CDR3 has 15 residues. The CDR3 coding sequence is TGTGCCAGCAGTCCGATTAGCGGGGTCACAGATACGCAGTATTTT. This codes for CASSPISGVTDTQYF.

This sequence joins TRBV11-3 and TRBJ2-5; 7 bases are shared with TRBD1. Germline assignment: CDR1 SGHNT and CDR2 YENEEA. The trim removed 1 base at V and 2 bases at J, leaving 13 bases unmatched. The CDR3 length is 18 residues. CDR3 DNA: TGTGCCAGCAGCTTAGCTCTATCCCTCGGGACAGAACAAGAGACCCAGTACTTC. Encoded protein: CASSLALSLGTEQETQYF.

The V gene is TRBV6-6, the J gene TRBJ1-5; D gene ambiguous. The CDR3 is 15 amino acids. V gave up 0 bases and J gave up 6 bases, with 12 bases separating them. Germline V gene sequence: CDR1 MNHNY, CDR2 SVGAGI (reference sequence). The CDR3 sequence: CASSYSAGTGQPQHF. The CDR3 DNA sequence: TGTGCCAGCAGTTACTCGGCAGGAACGGGTCAGCCCCAGCATTTT.

The chain combines TRBV7-9 with TRBJ2-5; D is undetermined. Germline CDR1 reads SEHNR; CDR2 reads FQNEAQ (reference sequence). The CDR3 is 14 amino acids. The ends were cut back, 3 bases at V and 2 bases at J, with 10 bases in the middle. CDR3 sequence (DNA): TGTGCCAGCAGCTTCGCTCGAGGTCAAGAGACCCAGTACTTC. It yields the protein CASSFARGQETQYF.

Many counts were recorded for this clonotype. This chain connects TRBV7-6 to TRBJ1-1; D is unresolved. Trimming took 4 bases from V and 7 from J, leaving 19 bases between them. The germline V gene has CDR1 SGHVS and CDR2 FNYEAQ. The CDR3 covers 15 residues. CDR3 protein: CASSWTTGRHIEAFF. In DNA form, the CDR3 reads TGTGCCAGCAGCTGGACCACCGGGAGGCACATTGAAGCTTTCTTT.

This chain connects TRBV12-5 to TRBJ2-1; TRBD2 might be the D (6 bases). Germline V CDR1 and CDR2: LGHNT, FRNRAP. This CDR3 is built from 14 residues. Trimming removed 5 bases at V and 8 bases at J, with 16 bases between. The CDR3 DNA sequence: TGTGCTAGTGGTAGTGGCTCCCCGGGGGATGAGCAGTTCTTC. Translated, it gives CASGSGSPGDEQFF.

The rearrangement links TRBV7-9 to TRBJ1-1; D remains ambiguous. The V gene's germline CDR1 is SEHNR and CDR2 FQNEAQ (reference sequence). Trimming stripped 5 bases from V and 2 bases from J, with 9 bases between. This CDR3 is built from 13 residues. The DNA for the CDR3 is TGTGCCAGCAGCATTGAGCCCAACACTGAAGCTTTCTTT. This translates into CASSIEPNTEAFF.